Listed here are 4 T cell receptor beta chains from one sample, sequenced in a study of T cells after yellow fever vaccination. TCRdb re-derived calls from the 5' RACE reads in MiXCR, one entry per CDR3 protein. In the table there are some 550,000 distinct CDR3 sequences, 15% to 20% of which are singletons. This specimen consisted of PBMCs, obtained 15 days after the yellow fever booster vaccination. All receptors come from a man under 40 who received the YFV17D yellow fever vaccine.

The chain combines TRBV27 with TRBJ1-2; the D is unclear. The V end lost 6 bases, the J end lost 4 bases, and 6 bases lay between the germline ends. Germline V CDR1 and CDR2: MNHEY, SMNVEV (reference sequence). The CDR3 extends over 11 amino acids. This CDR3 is CASRGVYGYTF. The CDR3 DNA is TGTGCCAGCAGAGGCGTCTATGGCTACACCTTC.

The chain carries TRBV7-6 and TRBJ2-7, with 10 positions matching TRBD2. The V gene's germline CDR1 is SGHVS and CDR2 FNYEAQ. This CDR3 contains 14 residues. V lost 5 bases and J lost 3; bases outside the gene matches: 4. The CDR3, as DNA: TGTGCCAGCAGCCGGACTAGCGGAGACTACGAGCAGTACTTC. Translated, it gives CASSRTSGDYEQYF.

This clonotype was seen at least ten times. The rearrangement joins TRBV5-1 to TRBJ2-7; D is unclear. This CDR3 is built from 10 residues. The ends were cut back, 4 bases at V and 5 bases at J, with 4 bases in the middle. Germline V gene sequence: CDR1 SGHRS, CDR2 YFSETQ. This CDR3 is CASSSHEQYF. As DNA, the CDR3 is TGCGCCAGCAGCAGCCACGAGCAGTACTTC.

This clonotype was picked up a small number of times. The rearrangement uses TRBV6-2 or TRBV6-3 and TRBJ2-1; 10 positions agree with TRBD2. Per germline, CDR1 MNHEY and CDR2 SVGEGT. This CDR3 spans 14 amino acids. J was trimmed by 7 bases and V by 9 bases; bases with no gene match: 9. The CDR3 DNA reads TGTGCCAGTACCCTAGCGGGAGTGGGTAATGAGCAGTTCTTC. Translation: CASTLAGVGNEQFF.